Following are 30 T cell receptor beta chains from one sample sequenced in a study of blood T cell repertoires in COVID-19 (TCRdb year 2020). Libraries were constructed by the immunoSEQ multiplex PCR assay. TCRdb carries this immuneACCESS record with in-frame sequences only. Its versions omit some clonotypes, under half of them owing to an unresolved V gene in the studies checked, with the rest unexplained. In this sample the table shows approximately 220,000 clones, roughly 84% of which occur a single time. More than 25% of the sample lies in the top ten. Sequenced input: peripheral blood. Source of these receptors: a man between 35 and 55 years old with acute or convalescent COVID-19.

The CDR3 DNA reads as TGTGCCAGTAGCCCAGGGTTTAACTATGGCTACACCTTC. It yields the protein CASSPGFNYGYTF. The chain combines TRBV19 with TRBJ1-2; a weak D match, TRBD1 (5 bases). V lost 6 bases and J 1 base, leaving 9 bases between the germline ends. The CDR3 is made up of 13 amino acids. Germline lookup yields CDR1 LNHDA and CDR2 SQIVND (reference sequence).

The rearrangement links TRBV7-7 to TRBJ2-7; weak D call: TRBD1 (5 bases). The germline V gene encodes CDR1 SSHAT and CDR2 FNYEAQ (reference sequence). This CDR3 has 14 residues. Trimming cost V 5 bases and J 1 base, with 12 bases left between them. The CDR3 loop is CASSVGAGSYEQYF. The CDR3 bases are TGTGCCAGCAGCGTAGGGGCAGGATCCTACGAGCAGTACTTC.

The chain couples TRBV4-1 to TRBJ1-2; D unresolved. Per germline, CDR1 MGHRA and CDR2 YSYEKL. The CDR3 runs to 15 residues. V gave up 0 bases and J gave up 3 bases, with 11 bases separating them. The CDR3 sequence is CASSQDGGFDYGYTF. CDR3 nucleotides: TGCGCCAGCAGCCAAGACGGAGGGTTTGACTATGGCTACACCTTC.

Written as DNA, the CDR3 is TGTGCCAGCAGGGGGACTGTGAACACCGGGGAGCTGTTTTTT. This translates into CASRGTVNTGELFF. The rearrangement joins TRBV6-5 to TRBJ2-2; TRBD2 is a possible D gene (6 bases). Germline lookup yields CDR1 MNHEY and CDR2 SVGAGI. V dropped 6 bases and J dropped 1 base, with 9 bases sitting between them. The CDR3 is made up of 14 amino acids.

CDR3: CASNMDKAYTDTQYF. As DNA, the CDR3 is TGTGCCAGCAATATGGACAAGGCTTACACAGATACGCAGTATTTT. This chain links TRBV6-5 with TRBJ2-3, with D possibly being TRBD1 (5 bases). Germline-derived CDR1 and CDR2 are MNHEY and SVGAGI. The CDR3 has 15 residues. V lost 7 bases to trimming and J lost 2 bases, with 16 bases between them.

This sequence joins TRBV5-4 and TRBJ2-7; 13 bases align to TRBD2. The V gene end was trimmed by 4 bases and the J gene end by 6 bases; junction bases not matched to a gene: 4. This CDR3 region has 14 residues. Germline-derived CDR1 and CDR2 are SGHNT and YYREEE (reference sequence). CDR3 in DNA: TGTGCCAGCAGCAAGCGACTAGCGGGAGGCGAGCAGTACTTC. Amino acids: CASSKRLAGGEQYF.

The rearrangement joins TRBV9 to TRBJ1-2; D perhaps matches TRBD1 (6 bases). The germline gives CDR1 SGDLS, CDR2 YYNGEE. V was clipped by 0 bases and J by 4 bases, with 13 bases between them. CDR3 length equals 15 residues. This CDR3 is CASSVGRGAPYGYTF. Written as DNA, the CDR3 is TGTGCCAGCAGCGTAGGGCGGGGGGCTCCCTATGGCTACACCTTC.

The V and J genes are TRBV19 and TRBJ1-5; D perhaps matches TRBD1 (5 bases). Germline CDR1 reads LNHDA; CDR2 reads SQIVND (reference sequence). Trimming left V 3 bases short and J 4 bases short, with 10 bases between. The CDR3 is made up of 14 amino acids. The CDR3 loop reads CASSMQGVNQPQHF. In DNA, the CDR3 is TGTGCCAGTAGTATGCAGGGTGTGAATCAGCCCCAGCATTTT.

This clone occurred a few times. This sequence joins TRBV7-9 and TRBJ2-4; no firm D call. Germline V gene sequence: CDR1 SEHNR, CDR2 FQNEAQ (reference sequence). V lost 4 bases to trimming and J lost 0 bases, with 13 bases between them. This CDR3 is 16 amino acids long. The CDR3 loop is CASSYEYSRAKNIQYF. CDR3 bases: TGTGCCAGCAGCTACGAATACTCTCGAGCCAAAAACATTCAGTACTTC. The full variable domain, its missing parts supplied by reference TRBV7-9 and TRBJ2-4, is DTGVSQNPRHKITKRGQNVTFRCDPISEHNRLYWYRQTLGQGPEFLTYFQNEAQLEKSRLLSDRFSAERPKGSFSTLEIQRTEQGDSAMYLCASSYEYSRAKNIQYFGAGTRLSVL.

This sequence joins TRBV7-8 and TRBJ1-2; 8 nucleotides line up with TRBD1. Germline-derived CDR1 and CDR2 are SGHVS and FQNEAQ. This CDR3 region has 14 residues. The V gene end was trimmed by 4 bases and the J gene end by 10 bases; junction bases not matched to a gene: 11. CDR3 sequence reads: CASSSSLRTGHYTF. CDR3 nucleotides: TGTGCCAGCAGCTCGTCCCTGAGGACAGGGCACTACACCTTC.

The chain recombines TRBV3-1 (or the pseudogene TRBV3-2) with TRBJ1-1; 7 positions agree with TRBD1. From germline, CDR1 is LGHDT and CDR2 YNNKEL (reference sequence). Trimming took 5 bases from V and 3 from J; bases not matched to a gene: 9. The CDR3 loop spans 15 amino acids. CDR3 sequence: CASSASTGSDTEAFF. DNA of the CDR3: TGTGCCAGCAGCGCTTCGACAGGGTCGGACACTGAAGCTTTCTTT.

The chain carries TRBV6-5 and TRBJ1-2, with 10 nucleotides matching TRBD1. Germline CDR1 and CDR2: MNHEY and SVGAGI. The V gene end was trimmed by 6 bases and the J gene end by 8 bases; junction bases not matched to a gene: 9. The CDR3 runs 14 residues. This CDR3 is CASSRQGALGGYTF. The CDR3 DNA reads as TGTGCCAGCAGCCGACAGGGGGCACTTGGAGGCTACACCTTC.

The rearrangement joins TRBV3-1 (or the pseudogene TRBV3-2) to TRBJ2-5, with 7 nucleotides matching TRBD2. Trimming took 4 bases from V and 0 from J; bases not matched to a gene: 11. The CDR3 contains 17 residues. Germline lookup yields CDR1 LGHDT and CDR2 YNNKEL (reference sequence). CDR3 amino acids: CASSLPGGREYQETQYF. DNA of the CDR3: TGTGCCAGCAGCCTCCCCGGAGGGAGGGAGTACCAAGAGACCCAGTACTTC.

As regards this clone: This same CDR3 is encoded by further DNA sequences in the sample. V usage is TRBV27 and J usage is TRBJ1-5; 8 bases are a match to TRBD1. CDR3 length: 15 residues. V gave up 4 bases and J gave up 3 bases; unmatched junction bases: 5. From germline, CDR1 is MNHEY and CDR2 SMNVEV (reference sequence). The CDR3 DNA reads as TGTGCCAGCAGTTCCAGGACAGGGCTCAATCAGCCCCAGCATTTT. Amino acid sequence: CASSSRTGLNQPQHF.

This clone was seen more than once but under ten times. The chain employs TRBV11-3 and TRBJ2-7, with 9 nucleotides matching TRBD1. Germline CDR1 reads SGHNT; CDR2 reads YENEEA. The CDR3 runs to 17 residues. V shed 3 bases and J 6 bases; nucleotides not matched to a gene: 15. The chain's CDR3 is CASSFPNRGTGFSEQYF. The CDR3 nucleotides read TGTGCCAGCAGCTTTCCCAACCGAGGGACAGGGTTCTCCGAGCAGTACTTC.

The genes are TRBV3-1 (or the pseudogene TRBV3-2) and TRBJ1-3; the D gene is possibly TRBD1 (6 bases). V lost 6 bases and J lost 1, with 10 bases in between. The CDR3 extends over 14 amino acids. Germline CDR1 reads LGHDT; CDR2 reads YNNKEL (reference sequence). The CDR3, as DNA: TGTGCCAGCAGACGGACAGAGTCTGGAAACACCATATATTTT. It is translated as CASRRTESGNTIYF.

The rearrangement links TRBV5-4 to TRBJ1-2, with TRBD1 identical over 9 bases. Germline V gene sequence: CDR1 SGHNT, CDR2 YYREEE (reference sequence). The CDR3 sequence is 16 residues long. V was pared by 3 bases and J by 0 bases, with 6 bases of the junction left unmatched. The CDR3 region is CASSSQGALTNYGYTF. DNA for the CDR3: TGTGCCAGCAGCTCACAGGGGGCTCTGACTAACTATGGCTACACCTTC.

Here the CDR3 DNA reads TGCGCCAGCAGTACAGGGAGTCGGGACTATGGCTACACCTTC. It translates to CASSTGSRDYGYTF. The chain has TRBV10-2 and TRBJ1-2; the D gene is possibly TRBD1 (6 bases). Germline CDR1 WSHSY, CDR2 SAAADI. V lost 5 bases, J lost 3 bases, and 13 bases lay in between. This CDR3 spans 14 amino acids.

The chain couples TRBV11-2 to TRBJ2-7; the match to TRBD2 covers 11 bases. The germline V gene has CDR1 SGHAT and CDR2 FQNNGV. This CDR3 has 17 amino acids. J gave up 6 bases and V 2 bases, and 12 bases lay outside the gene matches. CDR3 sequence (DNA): TGTGCCAGCAGCTTAATGATATCGGGGCTAGCGGGAGGCGAGCAGTACTTC. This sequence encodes CASSLMISGLAGGEQYF.

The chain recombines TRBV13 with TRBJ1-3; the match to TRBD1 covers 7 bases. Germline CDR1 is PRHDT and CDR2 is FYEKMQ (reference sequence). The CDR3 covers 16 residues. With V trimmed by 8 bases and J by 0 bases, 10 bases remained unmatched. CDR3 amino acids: CASRPPGTDSGNTIYF. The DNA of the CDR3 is TGTGCCAGCCGGCCCCCTGGGACAGACTCTGGAAACACCATATATTTT.

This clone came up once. The CDR3 reads CASSIEVRGRIHEKNTEAFF. As DNA, the CDR3 is TGTGCCAGTAGTATAGAGGTCAGGGGGCGCATACATGAGAAGAACACTGAAGCTTTCTTT. The rearrangement links TRBV19 to TRBJ1-1; TRBD1 matches at 8 bases. After removal of 0 bases from V and 1 base from J, the junction contained 16 bases not matched to a gene. The CDR3 contains 20 residues. Germline assignment: CDR1 LNHDA and CDR2 SQIVND (reference sequence).

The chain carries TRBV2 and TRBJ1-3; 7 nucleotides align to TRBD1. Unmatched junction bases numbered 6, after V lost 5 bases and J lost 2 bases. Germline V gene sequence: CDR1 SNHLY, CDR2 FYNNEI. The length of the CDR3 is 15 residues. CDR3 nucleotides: TGTGCCAGCAGTAGGGACAGCCTCGCTGGAAACACCATATATTTT. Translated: CASSRDSLAGNTIYF.

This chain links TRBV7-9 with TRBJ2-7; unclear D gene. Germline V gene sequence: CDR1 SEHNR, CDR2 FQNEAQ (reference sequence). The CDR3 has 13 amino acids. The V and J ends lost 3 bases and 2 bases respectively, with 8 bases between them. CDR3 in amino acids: CASSLESPYEQYF. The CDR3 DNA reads TGTGCCAGCAGCTTGGAGAGTCCCTACGAGCAGTACTTC.

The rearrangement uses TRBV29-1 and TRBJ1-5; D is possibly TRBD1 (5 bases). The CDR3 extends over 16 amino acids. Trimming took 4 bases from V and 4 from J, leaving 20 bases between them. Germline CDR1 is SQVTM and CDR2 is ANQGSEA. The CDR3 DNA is TGCAGCGTTGTGATATCGCAGGGCGGGATTAATCAGCCCCAGCATTTT. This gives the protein CSVVISQGGINQPQHF.

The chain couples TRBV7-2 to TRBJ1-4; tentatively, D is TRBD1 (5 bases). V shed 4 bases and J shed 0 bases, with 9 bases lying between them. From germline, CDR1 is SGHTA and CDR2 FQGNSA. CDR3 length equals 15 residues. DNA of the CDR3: TGTGCCAGCAGCTCGGGGGACGCAACTAATGAAAAACTGTTTTTT. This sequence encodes CASSSGDATNEKLFF.

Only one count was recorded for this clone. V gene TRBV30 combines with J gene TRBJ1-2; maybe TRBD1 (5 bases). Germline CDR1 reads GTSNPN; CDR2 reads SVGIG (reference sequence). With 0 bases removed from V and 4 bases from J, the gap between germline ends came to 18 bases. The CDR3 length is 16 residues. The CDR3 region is CAWSVSIGPGGYGYTF. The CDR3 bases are TGTGCCTGGAGTGTCTCCATCGGCCCGGGGGGCTATGGCTACACCTTC.

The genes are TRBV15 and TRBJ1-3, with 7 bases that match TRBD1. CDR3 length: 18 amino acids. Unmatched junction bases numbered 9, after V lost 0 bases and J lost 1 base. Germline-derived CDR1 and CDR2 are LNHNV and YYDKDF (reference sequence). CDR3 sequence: CATSRDRVKGASGNTIYF. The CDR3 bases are TGTGCCACCAGCAGAGATCGAGTGAAGGGGGCGTCTGGAAACACCATATATTTT. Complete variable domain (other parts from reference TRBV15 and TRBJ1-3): DAMVIQNPRYQVTQFGKPVTLSCSQTLNHNVMYWYQQKSSQAPKLLFHYYDKDFNNEADTPDNFQSRRPNTSFCFLDIRSPGLGDTAMYLCATSRDRVKGASGNTIYFGEGSWLTVV.

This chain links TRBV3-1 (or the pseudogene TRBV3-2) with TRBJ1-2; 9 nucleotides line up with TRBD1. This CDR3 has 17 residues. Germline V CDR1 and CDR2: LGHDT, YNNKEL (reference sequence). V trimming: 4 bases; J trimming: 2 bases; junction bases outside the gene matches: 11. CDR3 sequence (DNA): TGTGCCAGCAGCCCGATAATCTGGACAGGGGTGAACTATGGCTACACCTTC. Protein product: CASSPIIWTGVNYGYTF.

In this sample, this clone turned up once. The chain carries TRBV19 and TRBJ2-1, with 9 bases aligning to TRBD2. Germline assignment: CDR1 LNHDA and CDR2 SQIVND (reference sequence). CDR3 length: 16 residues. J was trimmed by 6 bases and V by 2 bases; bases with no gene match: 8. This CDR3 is CASSILPAGGINEQFF. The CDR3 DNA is TGTGCCAGTAGTATATTACCGGCGGGAGGGATCAATGAGCAGTTCTTC.

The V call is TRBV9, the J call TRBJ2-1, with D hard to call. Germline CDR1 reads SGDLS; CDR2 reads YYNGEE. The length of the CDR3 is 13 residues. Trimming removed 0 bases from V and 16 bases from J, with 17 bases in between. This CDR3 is CASSVGGSGGTFF. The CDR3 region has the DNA TGTGCCAGCAGCGTAGGAGGTTCTGGCGGTACCTTCTTC.